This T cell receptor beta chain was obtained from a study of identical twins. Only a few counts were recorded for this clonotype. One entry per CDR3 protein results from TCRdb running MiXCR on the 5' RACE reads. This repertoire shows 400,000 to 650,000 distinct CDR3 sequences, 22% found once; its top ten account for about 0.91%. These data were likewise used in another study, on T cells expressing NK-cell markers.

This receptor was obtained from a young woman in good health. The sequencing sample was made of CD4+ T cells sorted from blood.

CDR3: CASSVEGLYTDTQYF. The CDR3 nucleotides are TGTGCCAGCAGCGTAGAAGGACTGTACACAGATACGCAGTATTTT. The V gene is TRBV9, the J gene TRBJ2-3; maybe TRBD2 (5 bases). This CDR3 is 15 amino acids long. Germline V gene data show CDR1 as SGDLS and CDR2 as YYNGEE. V lost 0 bases and J 2 bases, leaving 10 bases between the germline ends. The whole variable domain, filled in from reference TRBV9 and TRBJ2-3, reads DSGVTQTPKHLITATGQRVTLRCSPRSGDLSVYWYQQSLDQGLQFLIQYYNGEERAKGNILERFSAQQFPDLHSELNLSSLELGDSALYFCASSVEGLYTDTQYFGPGTRLTVL.